The next 28 T cell receptor beta chains were all read from a single sample in a study of patients and donors after allogeneic stem cell transplantation. TCRdb redid the calling of the RT-PCR reads with MiXCR, one entry per CDR3 protein. The sample gives tens of thousands of distinct CDR3 sequences, more than 20% of which show up once; about a quarter is in the top ten. Sequencing was done on a sample of blood, either unsorted or a sorted T cell fraction (not recorded which). These receptor sequences come from a human donor who was either an allogeneic HSCT recipient or a stem cell or donor lymphocyte infusion donor (not recorded which). It is not recorded whose cells these are; they may come from a transplant donor.

This clonotype has a handful of counts. J is TRBJ1-6 and V is TRBV7-2; D gene ambiguous. Per the germline V gene, CDR1 is SGHTA and CDR2 is FQGNSA. The CDR3 totals 14 residues. V dropped 3 bases and J dropped 7 bases, with 10 bases sitting between them. The CDR3 DNA follows: TGTGCCAGCAGCTTTCGTCAACTAAATTCACCCCTCCACTTT. This codes for CASSFRQLNSPLHF. The whole variable domain, remainder taken from reference TRBV7-2 and TRBJ1-6, is GAGVSQSPSNKVTEKGKDVELRCDPISGHTALYWYRQSLGQGLEFLIYFQGNSAPDKSGLPSDRFSAERTGGSVSTLTIQRTQQEDSAVYLCASSFRQLNSPLHFGNGTRLTVT.

This clonotype was found a few times. The CDR3 coding sequence is TGTGCCAGCAGTGGGACAGCCCCTCGTCACTACGAGCAGTACTTC. Protein product: CASSGTAPRHYEQYF. This chain links TRBV6-5 with TRBJ2-7; TRBD1 aligns across 7 bases. V was pared by 5 bases and J by 3 bases, with 10 bases of the junction left unmatched. The CDR3 sequence is 15 residues long. Per the germline V gene, CDR1 is MNHEY and CDR2 is SVGAGI.

This rearrangement joins TRBV7-2 to TRBJ2-3; TRBD2 agrees at 8 bases. CDR3 length equals 13 residues. The V and J ends lost 10 bases and 2 bases, in that order; junction bases with no gene match: 5. In germline, CDR1 is SGHTA, CDR2 FQGNSA. CDR3 region: CATGLAHTDTQYF. The CDR3 DNA reads TGTGCCACTGGACTAGCCCACACAGATACGCAGTATTTT.

This clonotype was detected only a few times. The chain is built from TRBV7-6 and TRBJ1-2; D possibly corresponds to TRBD1 (5 bases). V lost 3 bases, J lost 4 bases, and 9 bases lay in between. This CDR3 comprises 13 residues. The germline CDR1 and CDR2 sequences are SGHVS and FNYEAQ. Written as DNA, the CDR3 is TGTGCCAGCAGCTTGGGACGGAGCTATGGCTACACCTTC. The encoded protein is CASSLGRSYGYTF.

This chain links TRBV4-2 with TRBJ2-1; TRBD2 agrees at 15 bases. The CDR3 loop spans 20 amino acids. Unmatched junction bases numbered 10, after V lost 1 base and J lost 3 bases. The V gene's germline CDR1 is LGHNA and CDR2 YNFKEQ. The CDR3 protein is CASSQGPGTSGGRNYNEQFF. The CDR3 nucleotides read TGTGCCAGCAGCCAAGGGCCAGGGACTAGCGGGGGGCGAAACTACAATGAGCAGTTCTTC.

The chain employs TRBV24-1 and TRBJ2-2, with D unclear. This CDR3 region has 12 residues. The V end lost 2 bases, the J end lost 6 bases, and 3 bases lay between the germline ends. Germline values: CDR1 KGHDR, CDR2 SFDVKD. The CDR3 here is CATSDWAGELFF. The CDR3 bases are TGTGCCACCAGTGATTGGGCCGGGGAGCTGTTTTTT.

Only a few counts were recorded for this clonotype. V and J are TRBV11-2 and TRBJ2-2, with TRBD2 identical over 12 bases. Germline assignment: CDR1 SGHAT and CDR2 FQNNGV. Trimming took 0 bases from V and 6 from J; bases not matched to a gene: 5. CDR3 length: 17 residues. The CDR3 sequence: CASSLDTSGGPAGELFF. The CDR3 DNA reads TGTGCCAGCAGCTTAGATACTAGCGGGGGGCCGGCCGGGGAGCTGTTTTTT.

The J gene is TRBJ2-4, the V gene TRBV20-1; D possibly corresponds to TRBD2 (6 bases). V was shortened by 4 bases and J by 8 bases, with 15 bases between the two germline ends. CDR1 DFQATT and CDR2 SNEGSKA come from the germline V gene (reference sequence). The CDR3 is made up of 13 amino acids. This CDR3 is CSATSQWRDIQYF. The CDR3 nucleotides are TGCAGTGCTACTTCTCAGTGGAGGGACATTCAGTACTTC.

The chain combines TRBV2 with TRBJ2-1; D might be TRBD1 (6 bases). V dropped 1 base and J dropped 1 base, with 11 bases sitting between them. This CDR3 is 16 amino acids long. CDR1 and CDR2 from the germline V gene are SNHLY and FYNNEI. The CDR3 bases are TGTGCCAGCAGTGAAGTCAGTAGGGGGTCCTACAATGAGCAGTTCTTC. Translated: CASSEVSRGSYNEQFF.

The chain carries TRBV18 and TRBJ2-2; D is ambiguous. The V end lost 3 bases, the J end lost 0 bases, and 11 bases lay between the germline ends. Looked up from germline, CDR1 is KGHSH and CDR2 is LQKENI. CDR3 length equals 16 residues. CDR3 region: CASSPRTVPNTGELFF. CDR3 in DNA: TGTGCCAGCTCACCCCGGACGGTTCCGAACACCGGGGAGCTGTTTTTT. The entire variable domain, with the rest obtained from reference TRBV18 and TRBJ2-2, is as follows: NAGVMQNPRHLVRRRGQEARLRCSPMKGHSHVYWYRQLPEEGLKFMVYLQKENIIDESGMPKERFSAEFPKEGPSILRIQQVVRGDSAAYFCASSPRTVPNTGELFFGEGSRLTVL.

This clonotype was counted only a few times. The chain links TRBV3-1 to TRBJ2-2; either TRBD1 or TRBD2 may supply D (5 bases each). The V and J ends lost 1 base and 5 bases respectively, with 14 bases between them. The CDR3 sequence is 16 residues long. Germline CDR1 and CDR2: LGHDT and YNNKEL (reference sequence). As DNA, the CDR3 is TGTGCCAGCAGCCAAGGGGGGACCCTGGAGACCGGGGAGCTGTTTTTT. This translates into CASSQGGTLETGELFF.

In DNA, the CDR3 is TGTGCCAGCAGTGATAGCGGGAGGGCCCCAGATACGCAGTATTTT. This encodes CASSDSGRAPDTQYF. This rearrangement joins TRBV12-3 or TRBV12-4 to TRBJ2-3; 11 bases match TRBD2. The CDR3 is 15 residues long. The J segment lost 4 bases and the V segment lost 5 bases, leaving 5 bases of the junction unmatched.

This clonotype has more than one count but fewer than ten. V usage is TRBV20-1 and J usage is TRBJ1-1, with a tentative D call TRBD1 (6 bases). CDR1 is DFQATT, CDR2 SNEGSKA, per germline (reference sequence). The CDR3 has 14 amino acids. V was cut by 1 base and J by 2 bases, with 11 bases left in between. The CDR3 DNA sequence: TGCAGTGCTAGAGTAGGGGGAATTAACACTGAAGCTTTCTTT. It translates to CSARVGGINTEAFF.

The rearrangement uses TRBV2 and TRBJ2-3; the D gene is possibly TRBD1 (5 bases). Trimming removed 3 bases from V and 4 bases from J, with 11 bases in between. CDR3 length: 14 amino acids. From germline, CDR1 is SNHLY and CDR2 FYNNEI. The CDR3 DNA is TGTGCCAGCAGTGAGCAAGGGGCCTCAGATACGCAGTATTTT. It yields the protein CASSEQGASDTQYF.

This clonotype was observed a few times. V and J are TRBV5-4 and TRBJ2-6, with 12 nucleotides matching TRBD1. The J segment lost 2 bases and the V segment lost 5 bases, leaving 8 bases of the junction unmatched. This CDR3 has 18 amino acids. From germline, CDR1 is SGHNT and CDR2 YYREEE (reference sequence). CDR3 nucleotides: TGTGCCAGCAGAGTACCGGGACAGGGGGCGGCTGGGGCCAACGTCCTGACTTTC. This codes for CASRVPGQGAAGANVLTF.

V and J are TRBV11-1 and TRBJ1-1; TRBD1 might be the D (6 bases). V was cut by 8 bases and J by 1 base, with 17 bases left in between. CDR1 SGHAT and CDR2 FQDESV come from the germline V gene (reference sequence). The length of the CDR3 is 15 residues. CDR3 DNA sequence: TGTGCCAGCGAAAGAACAGGGTCTAAGAACACTGAAGCTTTCTTT. Translation gives CASERTGSKNTEAFF.

The V and J genes are TRBV10-3 and TRBJ2-1, with 10 bases identical to TRBD2. V was clipped by 0 bases and J by 8 bases; unmatched bases: 1. Germline assignment: CDR1 ENHRY and CDR2 SYGVKD. This CDR3 region has 14 residues. Here the CDR3 reads CAISESLAGDEQFF. The CDR3 DNA reads as TGTGCCATCAGTGAGTCCCTAGCGGGGGATGAGCAGTTCTTC.

This clonotype was found a few times. The chain recombines TRBV7-2 with TRBJ1-2; 8 bases are a match to TRBD1. The J segment lost 8 bases and the V segment lost 1 base, leaving 3 bases of the junction unmatched. The CDR3 has 13 residues. Germline V gene sequence: CDR1 SGHTA, CDR2 FQGNSA. CDR3 in amino acids: CASSLVTGEGYTF. The DNA for the CDR3 is TGTGCCAGCAGCTTAGTGACAGGGGAGGGCTACACCTTC.

The chain couples TRBV10-3 to TRBJ2-7; 8 nucleotides align to TRBD1. CDR3 length: 14 residues. Trimming took 4 bases from V and 5 from J; bases not matched to a gene: 7. The germline gives CDR1 ENHRY, CDR2 SYGVKD. CDR3 in DNA: TGTGCCATCAGTGGGGGCAGGGGGCGTAACGAGCAGTACTTC. It specifies CAISGGRGRNEQYF.

This clonotype has just a few counts. This CDR3 is CASTRNREKGEKLFF. CDR3 sequence (DNA): TGTGCCAGCACTCGAAACAGGGAAAAGGGGGAAAAACTGTTTTTT. The chain joins TRBV6-6 to TRBJ1-4, with D possibly TRBD1 on 6 matching bases. V gave up 7 bases and J gave up 8 bases, with 20 bases separating them. This CDR3 is 15 amino acids long. The germline gives CDR1 MNHNY, CDR2 SVGAGI (reference sequence).

This clonotype has more than one count but fewer than ten. V and J are TRBV7-9 and TRBJ1-1, with TRBD1 identical over 9 bases. The V gene end was trimmed by 3 bases and the J gene end by 4 bases; junction bases not matched to a gene: 12. CDR3 length equals 17 residues. The germline V gene encodes CDR1 SEHNR and CDR2 FQNEAQ (reference sequence). This CDR3 reads CASSFFGTGRIGTEAFF. Here the CDR3 DNA reads TGTGCCAGCAGCTTTTTTGGGACAGGGAGAATCGGCACTGAAGCTTTCTTT.

The sample holds a few counts of this clonotype. The chain combines TRBV7-9 with TRBJ2-7, with TRBD1 matching 10 bases. This CDR3 has 15 amino acids. The V gene's germline CDR1 is SEHNR and CDR2 FQNEAQ (reference sequence). V shed 1 base and J 2 bases; nucleotides not matched to a gene: 2. DNA for the CDR3: TGTGCCAGCAGCTTAGGACAGGGGGCCCCCTACGAGCAGTACTTC. Amino acids: CASSLGQGAPYEQYF.

The chain is built from TRBV12-3 or TRBV12-4 and TRBJ1-1; no clear D. Trimming pared 7 bases from V and 6 bases from J, leaving 15 bases between. The CDR3 is 13 residues long. In DNA form, the CDR3 reads TGTGCCAGCACCAGGATAGAAAACCCTGAAGCTTTCTTT. It codes for CASTRIENPEAFF.

The gene calls are TRBV6-1 and TRBJ1-2, with unresolved D. Germline lookup yields CDR1 MNHNS and CDR2 SASEGT. This CDR3 contains 13 residues. V lost 4 bases, J lost 4 bases, and 10 bases lay in between. The DNA of the CDR3 is TGTGCCAGCAGTGGAAACAGCCCCTATGGCTACACCTTC. Translated, it gives CASSGNSPYGYTF.

The chain employs TRBV6-1 and TRBJ1-4, with a weak D call TRBD1 (6 bases). CDR3 size: 14 residues. V was shortened by 11 bases and J by 6 bases, with 19 bases between the two germline ends. Germline CDR1 reads MNHNS; CDR2 reads SASEGT. CDR3 nucleotides: TGTGCCGCCCGAAGAGGGGGAATCGATGAAAAACTGTTTTTT. Translating it yields CAARRGGIDEKLFF.

Ten or more counts support this clonotype. The chain combines TRBV20-1 with TRBJ2-1; D is uncertain. The germline V gene has CDR1 DFQATT and CDR2 SNEGSKA (reference sequence). V gave up 3 bases and J gave up 7 bases, with 7 bases separating them. The CDR3 extends over 11 amino acids. This CDR3 is CSASIENEQFF. The DNA of the CDR3 is TGCAGTGCTAGTATCGAGAATGAGCAGTTCTTC.

The rearrangement links TRBV29-1 to TRBJ2-2; D may be TRBD1 (7 bases). This CDR3 contains 14 residues. V gave up 1 base and J gave up 7 bases, with 13 bases separating them. Germline V gene sequence: CDR1 SQVTM, CDR2 ANQGSEA. The CDR3 here is CSVEGYRGGGELFF. The CDR3 bases are TGCAGCGTTGAAGGGTACAGGGGAGGCGGGGAGCTGTTTTTT.

V is TRBV3-1 and J is TRBJ2-1, with 8 bases identical to TRBD2. The junction had 9 bases not matched to a gene; V was cut back by 4 bases and J by 4 bases. This CDR3 spans 16 amino acids. Germline V gene sequence: CDR1 LGHDT, CDR2 YNNKEL (reference sequence). CDR3 sequence reads: CASSRKHSGGYNEQFF. DNA of the CDR3: TGTGCCAGCAGCCGAAAGCACAGCGGGGGTTACAATGAGCAGTTCTTC.